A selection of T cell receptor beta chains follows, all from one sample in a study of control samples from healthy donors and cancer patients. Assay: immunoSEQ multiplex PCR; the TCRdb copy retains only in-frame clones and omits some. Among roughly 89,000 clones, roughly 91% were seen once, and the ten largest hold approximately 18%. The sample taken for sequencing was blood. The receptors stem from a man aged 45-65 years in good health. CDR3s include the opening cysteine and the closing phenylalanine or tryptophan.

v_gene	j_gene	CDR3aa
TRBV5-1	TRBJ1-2	CASSFPDGGSYTF
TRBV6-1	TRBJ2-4	CASSERDRAYENTKGQNIQYF
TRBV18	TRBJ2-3	CASSPGLAGGGRDTQYF
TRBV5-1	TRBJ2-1	CASSFGGATAQFF
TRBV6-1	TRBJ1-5	CASSDAQVSNQPQHF
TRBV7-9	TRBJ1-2	CASSLRHSYGYTF
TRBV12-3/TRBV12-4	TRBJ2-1	CASSPTYNEQFF
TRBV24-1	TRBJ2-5	CATSDPGTGLKETQYF
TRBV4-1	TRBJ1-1	CASSQDSRTEAFF
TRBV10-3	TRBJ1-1	CAIQTGGEAFF
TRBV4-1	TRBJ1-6	CASSQVSGTSPLHF
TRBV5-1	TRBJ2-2	CASRINTGELFF
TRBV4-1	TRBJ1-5	CASSQALDSNQPQHF
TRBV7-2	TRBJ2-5	CASSLSTSQVSETQYF
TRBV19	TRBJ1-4	CASSIRVGAPEKLFF
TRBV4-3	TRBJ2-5	CASSLSLGETQYF
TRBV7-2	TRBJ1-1	CASSPIPAVRAFF
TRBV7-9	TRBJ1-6	CASSLGNSPLHF
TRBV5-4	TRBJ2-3	CASSLGQGPTDTQYF
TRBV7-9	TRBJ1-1	CASSFTGGNAFF
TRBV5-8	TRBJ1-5	CASIQNHNQPQHF
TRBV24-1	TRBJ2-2	CATTDNAGELFF
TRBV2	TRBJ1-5	CASKGTGWEGNQPQHF
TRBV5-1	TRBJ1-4	CASSFLTGEAEKLFF
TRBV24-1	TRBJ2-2	CATSVADGELFF
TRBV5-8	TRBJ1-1	CASSLASFNTEAFF
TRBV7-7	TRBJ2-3	CASSFGQADTQYF
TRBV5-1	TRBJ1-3	CASSLGISGNTIYF
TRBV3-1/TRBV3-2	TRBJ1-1	CASSPTVNTEAFF
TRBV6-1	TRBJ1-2	CASSEVLDGRGYTF
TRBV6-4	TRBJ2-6	CASSRGAGANVLTF
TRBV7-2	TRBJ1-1	CASSLGPGPNTEAFF